This T cell receptor beta chain was documented in a study of CD8+CD57+ T cells in acquired aplastic anemia. Study as a whole: DNA per sorted CD4+ or CD8+ sample ranged roughly 0.19 to 30 ug, averaging around 3 ug. On average, healthy donors gave 8.5 million to 14 million reads for CD4+ cells.

About this clonotype itself: Its antigen is still unknown.

Investigators profiled TCR beta VDJ and CDR3 from genomic DNA template. TCRdb re-called the reads through MiXCR, storing one row per CDR3 protein. The table includes 35,000 to 45,000 distinct CDR3 sequences, 76% detected once. The CDR3 covers 15 residues. Germline CDR1 reads DFQATT; CDR2 reads SNEGSKA (reference sequence). The V and J ends lost 0 bases and 0 bases respectively, with 9 bases between them. Study-level results: Twenty-nine shared CD8+ CDR3s appeared highly expressed within patients' immunodominant clones. No significant difference in CD8+ Simpson's diversity was found between patients and controls.

This receptor was taken from a human donor in good health, serving as a control. Source material: sorted CD4+, CD8+, or CD8+CD57+ T cells (not recorded which) from PBMCs. This chain uses TRBV20-1 with TRBJ1-5; the D is unclear. The CDR3 region is CSAREAGNSNQPQHF. The CDR3 coding sequence is TGCAGTGCTAGAGAGGCCGGGAATAGCAATCAGCCCCAGCATTTT.